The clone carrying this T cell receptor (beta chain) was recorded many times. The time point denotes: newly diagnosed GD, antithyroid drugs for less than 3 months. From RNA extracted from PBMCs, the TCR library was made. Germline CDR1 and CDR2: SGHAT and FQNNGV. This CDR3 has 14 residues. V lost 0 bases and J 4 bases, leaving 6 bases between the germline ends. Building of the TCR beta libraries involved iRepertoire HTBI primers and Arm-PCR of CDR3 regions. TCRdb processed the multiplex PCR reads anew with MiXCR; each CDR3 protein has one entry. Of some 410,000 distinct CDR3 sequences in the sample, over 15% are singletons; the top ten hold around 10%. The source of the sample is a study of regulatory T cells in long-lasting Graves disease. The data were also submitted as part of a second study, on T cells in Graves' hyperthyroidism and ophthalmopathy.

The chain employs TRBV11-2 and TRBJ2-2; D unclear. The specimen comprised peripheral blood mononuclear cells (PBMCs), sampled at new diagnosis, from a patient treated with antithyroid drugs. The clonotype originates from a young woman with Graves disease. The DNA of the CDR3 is TGTGCCAGCAGCTTAGATTTCGGCACCGGGGAGCTGTTTTTT. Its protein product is CASSLDFGTGELFF.